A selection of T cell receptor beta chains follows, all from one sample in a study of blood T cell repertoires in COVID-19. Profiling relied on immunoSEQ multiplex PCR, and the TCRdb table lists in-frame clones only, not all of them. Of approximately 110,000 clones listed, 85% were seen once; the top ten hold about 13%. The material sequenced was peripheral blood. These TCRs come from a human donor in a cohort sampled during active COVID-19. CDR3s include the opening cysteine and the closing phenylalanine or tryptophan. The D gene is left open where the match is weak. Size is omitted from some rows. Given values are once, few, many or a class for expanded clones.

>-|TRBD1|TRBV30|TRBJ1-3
TGTGCCTGGAGTACCGGACAGGGGAACTCTGGAAACACCATATATTTT
CAWSTGQGNSGNTIYF
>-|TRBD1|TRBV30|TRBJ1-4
TGTGCCGGACAGGGGGCGTCTAATGAAAAACTGTTTTTT
CAGQGASNEKLFF
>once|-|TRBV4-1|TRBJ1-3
TGCGCCAGCAGCGGGCGGACACCCGCATCTCTAGGAAACACCATATATTTT
CASSGRTPASLGNTIYF
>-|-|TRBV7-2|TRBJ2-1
TGTGCCAGCAGCCCTGCCGGCCCGGAGGGAAGGCAGTTCTTC
CASSPAGPEGRQFF
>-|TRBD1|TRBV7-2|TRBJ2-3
TGTGCCAGCAGATCCAGGGGGCAGGGCCCCGCGGAGCAGTATTTT
CASRSRGQGPAEQYF
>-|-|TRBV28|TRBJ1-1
TGTGCCAGCAGCCAAGGGAAGTTAGGGGTTAACACTGAAGCTTTCTTT
CASSQGKLGVNTEAFF
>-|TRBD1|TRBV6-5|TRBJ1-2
TGTGCCAGCAGTCTCGAGGACAGGGGGAGCTATGGCTACACCTTC
CASSLEDRGSYGYTF
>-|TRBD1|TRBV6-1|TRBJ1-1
TGTGCCAGCATTGAAAGGGACAGGGGCGTGAACACTGAAGCTTTCTTT
CASIERDRGVNTEAFF
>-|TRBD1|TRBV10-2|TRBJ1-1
TGCGCCAGCAGCAGACAGGGATTGGGCACTGAAGCTTTCTTT
CASSRQGLGTEAFF
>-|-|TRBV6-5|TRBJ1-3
TGTGCCTGCCGACGAACCGGGGGGTCTGGAAACACCATATATTTT
CACRRTGGSGNTIYF
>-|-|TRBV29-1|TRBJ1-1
TGCAGCGCCAAAGTATCAGGGAACACTGAAGCTTTCTTT
CSAKVSGNTEAFF
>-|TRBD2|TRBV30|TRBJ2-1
TGTGCCTGGAGTGTTGGCGGGGGGGGATACAATGAGCAGTTCTTC
CAWSVGGGGYNEQFF
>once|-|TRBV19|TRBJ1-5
TGTGCCAGTAGTATTATCGGACGGGGTGACCATCAGCCCCAGCATTTT
CASSIIGRGDHQPQHF
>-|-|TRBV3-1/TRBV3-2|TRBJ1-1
TGTGCCAGCAGCCAAGCTTCGACAGGCGCTGAAGCTTTCTTT
CASSQASTGAEAFF
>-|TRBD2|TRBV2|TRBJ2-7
TGTGCCAGCAGGACTAGCGGGGGCGCCTACGAGCAGTACTTC
CASRTSGGAYEQYF
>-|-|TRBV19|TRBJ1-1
TGTGCCAGTAAGAATCCGGGAGGGACTGAAGCTTTCTTT
CASKNPGGTEAFF
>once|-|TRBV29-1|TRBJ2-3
TGCAGCGTTGAAGAGGGGGCTGATACGCAGTATTTT
CSVEEGADTQYF